A selection of T cell receptor beta chains follows, all from one sample in a study of response to subunit inactivated influenza vaccine. MiXCR was run by TCRdb on the RT-PCR reads, yielding one entry per CDR3 protein. In the table there are 170,000 or so distinct CDR3 sequences, about 11% of which are singletons. Material: CD8+ T cells sorted from PBMCs, obtained less than 25 months after vaccination. Receptors were obtained from a man aged 50-75 years who received an inactivated influenza vaccine. CDR3s include the opening cysteine and the closing phenylalanine or tryptophan. A D gene is named only where the DNA matches it firmly. Size is omitted from some rows. Given values are once, few, many or a class for expanded clones.

v_call,j_call,clone_size,d_call,cdr3_aa
TRBV6-1,TRBJ2-7,few,TRBD2,CASSQTSGRHYEQYF
TRBV18,TRBJ2-5,many,NA,CASSPPRETQYF
TRBV6-1,TRBJ1-2,few,NA,CASSHGRGFIDYGYTF
TRBV27,TRBJ2-1,few,TRBD1,CASQDRVWFNEQFF
TRBV7-9,TRBJ2-7,few,NA,CASSLAGKPSYEQYF
TRBV28,TRBJ2-6,NA,NA,CASSSWQGSSGANVLTF
TRBV2,TRBJ2-3,few,TRBD2,CASPGLAGAVSTDTQYF
TRBV12-3/TRBV12-4,TRBJ1-5,few,NA,CASSWREGDQPQHF
TRBV27,TRBJ2-3,few,NA,CASSPRGWSTDTQYF
TRBV3-1,TRBJ1-6,NA,TRBD1,CASSQVIGTGSSPLHF
TRBV7-9,TRBJ2-3,few,TRBD1,CASSLPRTGSSTDTQYF
TRBV28,TRBJ2-5,NA,NA,CASSSFLGEETQYF
TRBV7-9,TRBJ2-2,NA,TRBD2,CASSFGLQRENTGELFF
TRBV15,TRBJ2-1,few,NA,CATSRDWAGAVNEQFF
TRBV28,TRBJ1-2,many,NA,CASSPPPMATPNYGYTF
TRBV7-8,TRBJ1-3,few,TRBD1,CASSLGTGPLNTIYF
TRBV4-3,TRBJ2-2,few,NA,CASSPPAVPGELFF
TRBV28,TRBJ2-2,few,NA,CASSPTGRGTGELFF
TRBV6-2/TRBV6-3,TRBJ2-1,few,TRBD2,CASRTTSGIGEQFF
TRBV9,TRBJ2-1,NA,NA,CASSDRASRDNEQFF
TRBV20-1,TRBJ1-5,NA,NA,CSASAHPSNQPQHF
TRBV6-5,TRBJ2-7,many,NA,CASSYSRGGNEQYF